This T cell receptor beta chain was documented in a study of blood T cell repertoires in COVID-19. Overall study context: The United States, Italy and Spain provided the acute and convalescent COVID-19 samples.

Germline V CDR1 and CDR2: GTSNPN, SVGIG (reference sequence). The CDR3 runs 14 residues. The V and J ends lost 3 bases and 1 base respectively, with 12 bases between them. In the original workflow: Scientists estimated how many nucleated cells there were by amplifying reference gene primers. Repertoires were generated with immunoSEQ multiplex PCR, while TCRdb's copy carries only in-frame clones and drops some. V, J and clone size are those of that table, while D and trimming were read from the DNA. Of 300,000 to 400,000 clones in the sample, roughly 90% are singletons; the top ten hold around 3%. Sequenced sample: peripheral blood. This clonotype was sampled from a woman aged 25 to 45 with COVID-19, enrolled during active disease. The chain couples TRBV30 to TRBJ1-1; D might be TRBD1 (6 bases). The CDR3 loop is CAWSLLGQNTEAFF. As DNA, the CDR3 is TGTGCCTGGAGCCTACTGGGACAGAACACTGAAGCTTTCTTT.